This T cell receptor (beta chain) was documented in a study of early T cells in non-severe SARS-CoV-2 infection (dated by TCRdb to about 2021). A note on the overall study: Bulk RNA from unsorted whole blood was used for TCR sequencing, so alpha and beta chains could not be paired. What the research found in general, with its limitations: VDJdb matching was skewed toward anti-spike CD8 responses and likely underestimated virus-specific expansions, missing private and CD4 specificities.

The library was obtained by 5' RACE. Reads for this sample came from a NextSeq 500. Unique molecular identifiers were attached to individual cDNA molecules in the TCR library protocol so that sequencing error and PCR bias could be corrected. Both TCR alpha and beta chains were sequenced, and tight co-correlation was observed between alpha and beta sequence abundances in each sample. Per the authors' processing: Decombinator V4 was used to annotate the V gene, J gene and CDR3 of the TCR sequences. Expanded TCRs were defined as changing significantly between any two time points under a Poisson model with p below 0.0001. TCR abundances were normalised to the total number of TCRs sequenced per sample and expressed as counts per million. VDJdb, accessed 1 November 2021, was searched for CMV, EBV and SARS-CoV-2 annotated TCRs, with TCRs annotated for multiple antigens excluded. In TCRdb, the public reads were trimmed at Q25 with fastp and aligned with MiXCR, with productive beta chains retained. Every CDR3 protein is listed once, alongside the most common genes and DNA of its rows. V and J calls and clone size were set by TCRdb, not the authors. Counted in this sample were 60,000 to 70,000 distinct CDR3 sequences; around 8.7% of them appeared once. The ten largest clonotypes hold 3% to 3.5% of the sample.

Concerning this clonotype itself: Its binding antigen is unknown. No quality values exist for individual bases; no much larger clone is one base distant.

A case-control design nested within a healthcare worker cohort in London, UK, was used, with weekly nasopharyngeal swab PCR tests and blood sampling performed. Between 23 and 31 March 2020, the week of the UK lockdown, healthcare workers were enrolled and then followed up weekly for as long as 16 weeks. This clonotype was obtained from an adult who was a healthcare worker with PCR-confirmed SARS-CoV-2 infection or an uninfected control (not recorded which). Source material: whole blood.

In nucleotides, the sequence is TGTGCCAGCGCGCGAGAGTTAAACACCGGGGAGCTGTTTTTT. This encodes CASARELNTGELFF. Rearrangement joined TRBV12-3 or TRBV12-4 to TRBJ2-2; the D gene is not confidently resolved. From the cysteine through the phenylalanine, the CDR3 covers 14 amino acids. Just CDR3 DNA is preserved here, 42 bases in frame from base 1. The trim is 8 bases for V and 2 bases for J, with a gap of 12 bases between the germline ends.